The 29 T cell receptor beta chains presented below share a single source sample, sequenced in a study of shared clonotypes between healthy human individuals. The method was immunoSEQ multiplex PCR; TCRdb's version includes in-frame clones alone and lacks a portion of them. This repertoire shows hundreds of thousands of clones, more than 70% found once; its top ten account for about 11%. The sequencing sample was made of PBMCs. The receptor set was obtained from a woman aged 40 to 50 in good health. Some clones in this sample may be carry-over from other donors' samples.

The chain links TRBV5-1 to TRBJ2-5; D perhaps matches TRBD2 (5 bases). In germline, CDR1 is SGHRS, CDR2 YFSETQ. This CDR3 is 15 amino acids long. Trimming cost V 0 bases and J 4 bases, with 13 bases left between them. CDR3 bases: TGCGCCAGCAGCTTGGTAGGCGGAGGCGGAGAGACCCAGTACTTC. Its protein product is CASSLVGGGGETQYF. Complete variable domain (other parts from reference TRBV5-1 and TRBJ2-5): KAGVTQTPRYLIKTRGQQVTLSCSPISGHRSVSWYQQTPGQGLQFLFEYFSETQRNKGNFPGRFSGRQFSNSRSEMNVSTLELGDSALYLCASSLVGGGGETQYFGPGTRLLVL.

On this clone itself: This is likely an artifact of a read error, given a far larger clone one base away. CDR3 DNA sequence: TGTGCCTGGAGTGTACCCGGGGGAGACACTGAAGCTTTCTTT. Its translation is CAWSVPGGDTEAFF. The chain employs TRBV30 and TRBJ1-1; tentatively, D is TRBD1 (5 bases). CDR3 size: 14 residues. V lost 0 bases to trimming and J lost 3 bases, with 11 bases between them. Germline V gene lookup returns CDR1 GTSNPN and CDR2 SVGIG (reference sequence).

In its sample, this clone was seen once. The V call is TRBV5-4, the J call TRBJ2-7; TRBD2 matches 13 bases. Unmatched junction bases numbered 5, after V lost 4 bases and J lost 4 bases. Germline V gene lookup returns CDR1 SGHNT and CDR2 YYREEE (reference sequence). The CDR3 runs to 15 residues. The CDR3 reads CASSRTSGSQYEQYF. CDR3 sequence (DNA): TGTGCCAGCAGCAGGACTAGCGGGAGTCAGTACGAGCAGTACTTC.

The V call is TRBV9, the J call TRBJ2-1; 8 nucleotides agree with TRBD2. V was pared by 2 bases and J by 1 base, with 8 bases of the junction left unmatched. The germline CDR1 and CDR2 sequences are SGDLS and YYNGEE. CDR3 length equals 17 residues. CDR3 region: CASSVRSGSRSYNEQFF. Here the CDR3 DNA reads TGTGCCAGCAGCGTTCGAAGCGGGAGTAGGTCCTACAATGAGCAGTTCTTC.

In this sample, this clone turned up a few times. The chain employs TRBV9 and TRBJ1-1, with D unclear. The ends were cut back, 3 bases at V and 0 bases at J, with 12 bases in the middle. The length of the CDR3 is 15 residues. Germline CDR1 SGDLS, CDR2 YYNGEE. As DNA, the CDR3 is TGTGCCAGCAGCGAGGGAGCAGAGCTGAACACTGAAGCTTTCTTT. Protein product: CASSEGAELNTEAFF.

In this sample, this clone turned up once. Written as DNA, the CDR3 is TGCGCCAGCAGCTTCACCCCGGATGGGGAGCTGTTTTTT. Amino acid sequence: CASSFTPDGELFF. This chain connects TRBV5-1 to TRBJ2-2; D is unresolved. Trimming left V 2 bases short and J 8 bases short, with 10 bases between. The CDR3 runs to 13 residues. CDR1 is SGHRS and CDR2 is YFSETQ in the germline V gene. Looking up the rest from reference TRBV5-1 and TRBJ2-2 gives the full variable domain: KAGVTQTPRYLIKTRGQQVTLSCSPISGHRSVSWYQQTPGQGLQFLFEYFSETQRNKGNFPGRFSGRQFSNSRSEMNVSTLELGDSALYLCASSFTPDGELFFGEGSRLTVL.

This chain connects TRBV30 to TRBJ2-7; 10 bases align to TRBD1. Germline V CDR1 and CDR2: GTSNPN, SVGIG (reference sequence). This CDR3 is 15 amino acids long. V dropped 1 base and J dropped 6; count of bases not matched to a gene: 9. CDR3 in amino acids: CAWSGHRGTGVEQYF. The CDR3 region has the DNA TGTGCCTGGAGTGGCCACAGGGGGACAGGGGTCGAGCAGTACTTC.

The chain employs TRBV2 and TRBJ2-5; TRBD1 matches at 10 bases. In germline, CDR1 is SNHLY, CDR2 FYNNEI. The length of the CDR3 is 15 residues. V gave up 8 bases and J gave up 7 bases; unmatched junction bases: 13. The CDR3 loop reads CASARDRGRGGTQYF. The CDR3 bases are TGTGCCAGCGCCCGGGACAGGGGAAGGGGGGGGACCCAGTACTTC.

The rearrangement joins TRBV28 to TRBJ1-4; D ambiguous. CDR3 size: 14 residues. Trimming took off 3 bases at V and 8 bases at J, with 13 bases between the two ends. Per germline, CDR1 MDHEN and CDR2 SYDVKM. The CDR3 region is CASSFESDWEKLFF. CDR3 DNA sequence: TGTGCCAGCAGTTTCGAGTCGGACTGGGAAAAACTGTTTTTT. The entire variable domain, with the rest obtained from reference TRBV28 and TRBJ1-4, is as follows: DVKVTQSSRYLVKRTGEKVFLECVQDMDHENMFWYRQDPGLGLRLIYFSYDVKMKEKGDIPEGYSVSREKKERFSLILESASTNQTSMYLCASSFESDWEKLFFGSGTQLSVL.

This chain joins TRBV5-1 and TRBJ1-1; D is possibly TRBD1 (5 bases). V was pared by 5 bases and J by 5 bases, with 16 bases between. This CDR3 comprises 14 residues. Germline V lookup: CDR1 SGHRS, CDR2 YFSETQ. As DNA, the CDR3 is TGCGCCAGCAGGCTGGGACTCACGGGGACTGAAGCTTTCTTT. The encoded protein is CASRLGLTGTEAFF.

The genes are TRBV18 and TRBJ2-1; 13 bases are shared with TRBD2. The V segment lost 2 bases and the J segment 7 bases; nucleotides outside the gene matches: 8. Germline values: CDR1 KGHSH, CDR2 LQKENI. The length of the CDR3 is 17 residues. This chain's CDR3 is CASSPTAGTSGINEQFF. CDR3 DNA sequence: TGTGCCAGCTCACCAACAGCCGGGACTAGCGGGATTAATGAGCAGTTCTTC.

This rearrangement joins TRBV19 to TRBJ1-2; 8 bases map to TRBD1. V shed 7 bases and J 6 bases; nucleotides not matched to a gene: 1. Germline CDR1 reads LNHDA; CDR2 reads SQIVND (reference sequence). The CDR3 consists of 11 residues. In nucleotides, the CDR3 is TGTGCCAGTAAGACAGGGGATGGCTACACCTTC. Protein sequence: CASKTGDGYTF.

The chain recombines TRBV28 with TRBJ2-2; D not resolved. Germline V lookup: CDR1 MDHEN, CDR2 SYDVKM. Trimming cost V 5 bases and J 4 bases, with 20 bases left between them. The CDR3 sequence is 17 residues long. CDR3 in DNA: TGTGCCAGCAGTATACAAGAGCGAATAGTGAGCACCGGGGAGCTGTTTTTT. As protein: CASSIQERIVSTGELFF.

The chain uses TRBV21-1 and TRBJ2-5; the table gives TRBD2 as D, unverified against the DNA. TRBV21-1 constitutes a pseudogene. The length of the CDR3 is 17 residues. CDR3 coding DNA: TGTGCCAGCAGCAAAGCCCTGTCTCGGACTGTCCCCGAGTCCCAGTACTTC. Protein: CASSKALSRTVPESQYF.

On this clone itself: A far bigger clonotype differs at one base, so this is likely a read error. The chain combines TRBV30 with TRBJ2-2; D is ambiguous. The germline gives CDR1 GTSNPN, CDR2 SVGIG (reference sequence). V was trimmed by 5 bases and J by 4 bases, leaving 11 bases between them. This CDR3 is built from 13 residues. CDR3 DNA: TGTGCCTGGGGCACCGCCGGCACCGGGGAGCTGTTTTTT. Translating gives CAWGTAGTGELFF.

This clone has a handful of counts. This sample includes further DNA sequences coding for the same CDR3. V and J are TRBV6-1 and TRBJ1-5; D is perhaps TRBD1 (6 bases). V lost 3 bases and J 4 bases, leaving 19 bases between the germline ends. The germline V gene has CDR1 MNHNS and CDR2 SASEGT. This CDR3 has 17 residues. The CDR3 reads CASSDRGRYSDNQPQHF. For the CDR3, the DNA is TGTGCCAGCAGTGACCGGGGGCGTTACTCAGATAATCAGCCCCAGCATTTT.

Many counts were recorded for this clone. This rearrangement joins TRBV11-1 to TRBJ2-7; TRBD1 agrees at 11 bases. The CDR3 length is 14 residues. Germline CDR1 is SGHAT and CDR2 is FQDESV (reference sequence). J gave up 4 bases and V 4 bases, and 3 bases lay outside the gene matches. In DNA, the CDR3 is TGTGCCAGCAGCTCCGGGACAGGGGGATACGAGCAGTACTTC. Translating gives CASSSGTGGYEQYF.

This rearrangement joins TRBV28 to TRBJ1-5; the D gene is possibly TRBD1 (5 bases). Germline V gives CDR1 MDHEN, CDR2 SYDVKM. CDR3 size: 17 residues. V lost 5 bases, J lost 0 bases, and 17 bases lay in between. As DNA, the CDR3 is TGTGCCAGCAGTACCTCGAGTGGGGGGTTTAGCAATCAGCCCCAGCATTTT. Protein product: CASSTSSGGFSNQPQHF.

Notes on this clone: A read error may be the cause here, since a much bigger clone is one base away. Other DNA sequences of this sample code for an identical CDR3. V and J are TRBV30 and TRBJ1-1; perhaps TRBD1 as D (6 bases). This CDR3 comprises 12 residues. Germline V gene sequence: CDR1 GTSNPN, CDR2 SVGIG (reference sequence). The CDR3 is CAWNPGDTEAFF. The CDR3 coding sequence is TGTGCCTGGAACCCTGGGGACACTGAGGCTTTCTTT.

The chain uses TRBV30 and TRBJ2-7, with a tentative D call TRBD1 (5 bases). The length of the CDR3 is 15 residues. CDR1 and CDR2 from the germline V gene are GTSNPN and SVGIG (reference sequence). Between the trimmed V and J ends, which lost 0 bases and 3 bases, there was a span of 15 bases. The CDR3 coding sequence is TGTGCCTGGAGTGTTGTCTCTGCAGGGATCTACGAGCAGTACTTC. This gives the protein CAWSVVSAGIYEQYF.

The chain recombines TRBV7-3 with TRBJ2-1, with 11 positions matching TRBD2. Trimming took 5 bases from V and 6 from J; bases not matched to a gene: 6. From germline, CDR1 is SGHTA and CDR2 FQGTGA. The CDR3 has 15 residues. CDR3 nucleotide sequence: TGTGCCAGCAGCCTCATAGCGGGAGGGCCCAATGAGCAGTTCTTC. This codes for CASSLIAGGPNEQFF.

The chain employs TRBV7-6 and TRBJ2-7, with 10 bases identical to TRBD2. CDR3 size: 16 residues. Germline V gives CDR1 SGHVS, CDR2 FNYEAQ. Unmatched junction bases numbered 11, after V lost 5 bases and J lost 4 bases. CDR3 nucleotide sequence: TGTGCCAGCAGCCTAGGGACCTCTAGCGGGAGTTACGAGCAGTACTTC. Encoded protein: CASSLGTSSGSYEQYF.

The rearrangement uses TRBV19 and TRBJ1-4; TRBD1 aligns across 7 bases. The CDR3 runs to 14 residues. The V and J ends lost 4 bases and 5 bases, in that order; junction bases with no gene match: 4. Germline assignment: CDR1 LNHDA and CDR2 SQIVND (reference sequence). The CDR3 loop reads CASSTTGTNEKLFF. Here the CDR3 DNA reads TGTGCCAGTAGTACGACAGGGACGAATGAAAAACTGTTTTTT. Variable domain in full (rest from reference TRBV19 and TRBJ1-4): DGGITQSPKYLFRKEGQNVTLSCEQNLNHDAMYWYRQDPGQGLRLIYYSQIVNDFQKGDIAEGYSVSREKKESFPLTVTSAQKNPTAFYLCASSTTGTNEKLFFGSGTQLSVL.

This chain uses TRBV7-2 with TRBJ2-7; D could derive from TRBD1 or TRBD2 (5 bases each). The CDR3 has 13 residues. Trimming took 7 bases from V and 7 from J, leaving 17 bases between them. CDR1 SGHTA and CDR2 FQGNSA come from the germline V gene. CDR3 bases: TGTGCCAGCACCTCCCCTTGGGGCGGGGAGCAGTACTTC. It encodes CASTSPWGGEQYF.

The chain employs TRBV30 and TRBJ2-2, with 7 bases fitting TRBD1. The ends lost 3 bases at V and 4 bases at J; junction bases unmatched: 2. The CDR3 is 13 amino acids. Germline lookup yields CDR1 GTSNPN and CDR2 SVGIG (reference sequence). CDR3 in DNA: TGTGCCTGGAGGACAGGGTTCACCGGGGAGCTGTTTTTT. Amino acid sequence: CAWRTGFTGELFF.

This clone showed up just a few times. As the CDR3 is not closed by the conserved phenylalanine or tryptophan, this likely results from a read error. This chain links TRBV5-1 with TRBJ1-6; weak D call: TRBD1 (6 bases). The CDR3 length is 15 residues. The germline V gene has CDR1 SGHRS and CDR2 YFSETQ. Trimming stripped 0 bases from V and 10 bases from J, with 14 bases between. Here the CDR3 DNA reads TGCGCCAGCAGCTTGGACAGGGTGTCCGGATCACCCCTCCACCTT. Residues: CASSLDRVSGSPLHL.

A remark on this clone: This likely stems from a read error, as it lies one base from a far larger clone. Additional DNA sequences in this sample encode the identical CDR3. The rearrangement uses TRBV5-1 and TRBJ1-4, with D uncertain. CDR3 length: 14 amino acids. Germline-derived CDR1 and CDR2 are SGHRS and YFSETQ. In DNA, the CDR3 is TGCGCTAGCAGTCGAAGCGGTATCAATGAAAAACTGTTTTTT. This codes for CASSRSGINEKLFF. The whole variable domain, filled in from reference TRBV5-1 and TRBJ1-4, reads KAGVTQTPRYLIKTRGQQVTLSCSPISGHRSVSWYQQTPGQGLQFLFEYFSETQRNKGNFPGRFSGRQFSNSRSEMNVSTLELGDSALYLCASSRSGINEKLFFGSGTQLSVL.

The CDR3 region is CASSLGRRSEQYF. CDR3 in DNA: TGCGCCAGCAGCTTGGGTAGGCGAAGCGAGCAGTACTTC. The genes are TRBV5-1 and TRBJ2-7; D not resolved. Trimming left V 0 bases short and J 6 bases short, with 10 bases between. CDR3 length: 13 residues. Germline assignment: CDR1 SGHRS and CDR2 YFSETQ.

In its sample, this clone was seen a few times. V usage is TRBV7-9 and J usage is TRBJ1-1; D is ambiguous. The germline V and J ends were trimmed by 1 base and 7 bases, with 10 bases remaining between them. Germline CDR1 SEHNR, CDR2 FQNEAQ (reference sequence). The CDR3 is made up of 13 amino acids. In nucleotides, the CDR3 is TGTGCCAGCAGCTTAGGCCTAGCAAGTGAAGCTTTCTTT. This gives the protein CASSLGLASEAFF.